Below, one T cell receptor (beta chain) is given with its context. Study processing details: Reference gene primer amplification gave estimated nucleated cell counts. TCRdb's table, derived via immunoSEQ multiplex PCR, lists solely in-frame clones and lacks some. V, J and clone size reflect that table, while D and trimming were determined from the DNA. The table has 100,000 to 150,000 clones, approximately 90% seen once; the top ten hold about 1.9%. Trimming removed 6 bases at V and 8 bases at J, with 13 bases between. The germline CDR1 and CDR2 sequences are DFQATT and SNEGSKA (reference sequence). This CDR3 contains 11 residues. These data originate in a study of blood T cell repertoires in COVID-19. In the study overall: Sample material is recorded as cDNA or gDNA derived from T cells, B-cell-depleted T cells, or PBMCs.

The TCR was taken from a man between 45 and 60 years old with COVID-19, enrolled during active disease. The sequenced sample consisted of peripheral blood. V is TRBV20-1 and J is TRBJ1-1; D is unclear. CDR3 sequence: CSARSSEEAFF. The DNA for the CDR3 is TGCAGTGCCCGATCGAGTGAAGAAGCTTTCTTT.